This T cell receptor (beta chain) was sequenced in a study of CD8 T cells in Susac syndrome. Study-level results: Acknowledgment was made by the study that its TCR sequencing and HLA analysis involved a relatively small number of individuals.

After extraction with the RNeasy kit, roughly 0.45 to 1 ug of the RNA was reverse transcribed using random hexamers. Multiplex PCR with immunoSEQ amplified the TCR beta CDR3 across 54 Vbeta and 13 Jbeta. Via MiXCR, TCRdb re-called the immunoSEQ multiplex PCR reads, giving one row per CDR3 protein. Altogether about 400,000 distinct CDR3 sequences are present, approximately 89% being singletons, with the ten largest covering about 0.12%. V lost 3 bases and J 2 bases, leaving 5 bases between the germline ends. The CDR3 has 13 amino acids. The multiple sclerosis control cohort comprised treatment-naive individuals presenting with stable or active relapsing-remitting disease. Both CD4+ and CD8+ T cells were negatively isolated, and TEMRA cells underwent FACS enrichment. In this sample, this clonotype turned up once. Antigen specificity is unknown.

The sample comprised CD8+ T cells from PBMCs. V gene TRBV12-3 or TRBV12-4 combines with J gene TRBJ1-3, with unresolved D. The TCR was taken from a human donor with multiple sclerosis. In DNA form, the CDR3 reads TGTGCCAGCAGTTTCGGCCCTGGAAACACCATATATTTT. Translating it yields CASSFGPGNTIYF.